The clone carrying this TCR beta chain was observed a few times. What it binds is not known. The data were taken from a study of cytomegalovirus exposure and HLA in healthy donors. Across the study: Membership in the Caucasian-associated ancestry cluster was found for around 85% of a few hundred genotyped donors. Study-wide results and limits: Excluded were some V segments that proved indistinguishable, including TRBV6-2 and TRBV6-3.

The PCR was carried out with 60 Vbeta primers and 13 Jbeta primers. Here immunoSEQ multiplex PCR was the method, and the copy in TCRdb shows in-frame clones only, minus some. The sample has 150,000 or so clones, around two thirds seen once. The CDR3 spans 14 residues. Germline V gives CDR1 SNHLY, CDR2 FYNNEI. V gave up 6 bases and J gave up 0 bases, with 8 bases separating them. This clonotype was obtained from a woman under 30 in good health and CMV-seronegative. Sequencing used PBMCs. The rearrangement joins TRBV2 to TRBJ1-4, with D maybe TRBD1 (5 bases). CDR3 in amino acids: CASRGLATNEKLFF. As DNA, the CDR3 is TGTGCCAGCAGGGGACTAGCAACTAATGAAAAACTGTTTTTT.